A single sample gave rise to the 24 T cell receptor beta chains below, sequenced in a study of blood T cell repertoires in COVID-19 (dated by TCRdb to about 2020). Receptor libraries were prepared by the immunoSEQ multiplex PCR assay. The source is immuneACCESS, and TCRdb retained only in-frame sequences with V and J called. Part of the clones is not carried over; for the studies checked, unresolved V genes explain less than half of this, and the remainder is unexplained. Recorded for this sample are 25,000 to 30,000 clones; 75% to 90% of them occurred a single time. The ten biggest clones cover more than 15% of the sample. The sequenced sample consisted of peripheral blood. These receptors all come from a man between 70 and 80 years old with active COVID-19.

V and J are TRBV7-3 and TRBJ2-7, with 10 bases that match TRBD2. Germline V CDR1 and CDR2: SGHTA, FQGTGA. The CDR3 extends over 15 amino acids. V shed 5 bases and J 4 bases; nucleotides not matched to a gene: 8. Here the CDR3 DNA reads TGTGCCAGCAGCGTAAGTGGACTAGCGGTTTACGAGCAGTACTTC. Amino acid sequence: CASSVSGLAVYEQYF.

This chain uses TRBV28 with TRBJ1-1; D may be TRBD1 (5 bases). V gave up 6 bases and J gave up 4 bases, with 15 bases separating them. The germline CDR1 and CDR2 sequences are MDHEN and SYDVKM. The CDR3 is 14 residues long. The DNA of the CDR3 is TGTGCCAGCAGCCGGCTGGGAGGGGTCACTGAAGCTTTCTTT. Its protein product is CASSRLGGVTEAFF.

The chain has TRBV2 and TRBJ2-5; D remains unclear. Germline CDR1 and CDR2: SNHLY and FYNNEI. V lost 0 bases, J lost 4 bases, and 9 bases lay in between. This CDR3 spans 14 amino acids. The DNA of the CDR3 is TGTGCCAGCAGTGAAGCCGTGTGGAGAGAGACCCAGTACTTC. Translated: CASSEAVWRETQYF. Supplemented by reference TRBV2 and TRBJ2-5, the full variable domain reads EPEVTQTPSHQVTQMGQEVILRCVPISNHLYFYWYRQILGQKVEFLVSFYNNEISEKSEIFDDQFSVERPDGSNFTLKIRSTKLEDSAMYFCASSEAVWRETQYFGPGTRLLVL.

The chain carries TRBV10-3 and TRBJ1-2, with D perhaps TRBD1 (5 bases). Germline V CDR1 and CDR2: ENHRY, SYGVKD. The CDR3 totals 14 residues. Trimming took 3 bases from V and 3 from J, leaving 11 bases between them. CDR3 DNA: TGTGCCATCAGTGACCCAGGGAAACACTATGGCTACACCTTC. Protein sequence: CAISDPGKHYGYTF.

The CDR3 sequence: CASSQSGGKDTQYF. CDR3 DNA sequence: TGTGCCAGCAGCCAAAGCGGGGGGAAAGATACGCAGTATTTT. The chain combines TRBV7-2 with TRBJ2-3, with 9 positions matching TRBD2. Trimming removed 5 bases from V and 5 bases from J; junction bases left unmatched: 5. Germline CDR1 SGHTA, CDR2 FQGNSA. This CDR3 is built from 14 residues.

The genes are TRBV6-6 and TRBJ2-7; perhaps TRBD1 as D (5 bases). The germline CDR1 and CDR2 sequences are MNHNY and SVGAGI (reference sequence). This CDR3 has 13 residues. V lost 4 bases to trimming and J lost 1 base, with 8 bases between them. This CDR3 reads CASSSAGSYEQYF. The CDR3 nucleotides are TGTGCCAGCAGTTCGGCAGGGTCCTACGAGCAGTACTTC.

The J gene is TRBJ2-1, the V gene TRBV21-1; TRBD2, the D gene given by the table, was not confirmed from the DNA. TRBV21-1 is termed a pseudogene. The CDR3 extends over 18 amino acids. CDR3 region: CASSKVGRTSGGALEQFF. CDR3 sequence (DNA): TGTGCCAGCAGCAAGGTGGGCCGGACTAGCGGGGGGGCGCTTGAGCAGTTCTTC.

This chain connects TRBV27 to TRBJ2-1, with unresolved D. The V end lost 3 bases, the J end lost 8 bases, and 11 bases lay between the germline ends. This CDR3 contains 13 residues. Germline assignment: CDR1 MNHEY and CDR2 SMNVEV (reference sequence). CDR3 residues: CASSLFLEDEQFF. In DNA form, the CDR3 reads TGTGCCAGCAGTTTGTTCCTAGAAGATGAGCAGTTCTTC.

The chain combines TRBV6-5 with TRBJ1-1; TRBD1 agrees at 9 bases. The CDR3 length is 14 residues. J gave up 6 bases and V 4 bases, and 6 bases lay outside the gene matches. Germline assignment: CDR1 MNHEY and CDR2 SVGAGI. This CDR3 reads CASSLGQGLSEAFF. As DNA, the CDR3 is TGTGCCAGCAGTTTAGGACAGGGGTTATCTGAAGCTTTCTTT.

This chain connects TRBV10-3 to TRBJ2-7, with TRBD2 as a possible D gene (5 bases). The CDR3 contains 12 residues. Germline CDR1 ENHRY, CDR2 SYGVKD. V dropped 4 bases and J dropped 2 bases, with 6 bases sitting between them. In nucleotides, the CDR3 is TGTGCCATCAGTGGAGGGCCCTACGAGCAGTACTTC. It yields the protein CAISGGPYEQYF.

The chain uses TRBV24-1 and TRBJ2-7; D perhaps matches TRBD1 (5 bases). CDR1 and CDR2 (germline): KGHDR, SFDVKD. The CDR3 spans 12 residues. The V end was cut by 6 bases, the J end by 6 bases, with 11 bases between. Here the CDR3 DNA reads TGTGCCACCAGTAAAGGGGCGAGCGAGCAGTACTTC. Translation gives CATSKGASEQYF.

The CDR3 DNA follows: TGTGCCAGCAGCTTAAACAGCGGCGGGGTCCAAGAGACCCAGTACTTC. Protein: CASSLNSGGVQETQYF. This chain uses TRBV11-3 with TRBJ2-5; the D gene is possibly TRBD2 (6 bases). Germline lookup yields CDR1 SGHNT and CDR2 YENEEA. The CDR3 sequence is 16 residues long. V was shortened by 2 bases and J by 1 base, with 14 bases between the two germline ends. The full variable domain, with the rest looked up from reference TRBV11-3 and TRBJ2-5, is EAGVVQSPRYKIIEKKQPVAFWCNPISGHNTLYWYLQNLGQGPELLIRYENEEAVDDSQLPKDRFSAERLKGVDSTLKIQPAELGDSAVYLCASSLNSGGVQETQYFGPGTRLLVL.

This clone counts as medium-sized. This chain joins TRBV9 and TRBJ1-1; 8 bases fit TRBD1. The CDR3 is 18 residues long. The V gene end was trimmed by 1 base and the J gene end by 1 base; junction bases not matched to a gene: 12. Looked up from germline, CDR1 is SGDLS and CDR2 is YYNGEE. For the CDR3, the DNA is TGTGCCAGCAGCGTAACTGTCAACGCCGGGACAGGGAACACTGAAGCTTTCTTT. The encoded protein is CASSVTVNAGTGNTEAFF. Filled out from reference TRBV9 and TRBJ1-1, the complete variable domain reads DSGVTQTPKHLITATGQRVTLRCSPRSGDLSVYWYQQSLDQGLQFLIQYYNGEERAKGNILERFSAQQFPDLHSELNLSSLELGDSALYFCASSVTVNAGTGNTEAFFGQGTRLTVV.

The chain joins TRBV4-1 to TRBJ2-2; 7 positions match TRBD1. The CDR3 contains 18 residues. Germline-derived CDR1 and CDR2 are MGHRA and YSYEKL. V lost 1 base and J lost 2; bases outside the gene matches: 10. CDR3 loop: CASSQAGGGQLNTGELFF. The CDR3 bases are TGCGCCAGCAGCCAAGCTGGTGGGGGACAGCTAAACACCGGGGAGCTGTTTTTT.

The chain couples TRBV28 to TRBJ1-3, with D perhaps matching TRBD1 (5 bases). Trimming pared 8 bases from V and 0 bases from J, leaving 11 bases between. CDR1 and CDR2 (germline): MDHEN, SYDVKM. The CDR3 sequence is 14 residues long. The CDR3 DNA is TGTGCCAGCGTGGGGCATAGCTCTGGAAACACCATATATTTT. This translates into CASVGHSSGNTIYF.

The CDR3 protein is CASKRQGSGANVLTF. The CDR3 DNA sequence: TGTGCCAGCAAACGACAGGGCTCTGGGGCCAACGTCCTGACTTTC. The rearrangement links TRBV11-3 to TRBJ2-6, with 7 bases that match TRBD1. The V segment lost 7 bases and the J segment 0 bases; nucleotides outside the gene matches: 3. Germline V gene lookup returns CDR1 SGHNT and CDR2 YENEEA. The CDR3 is 15 amino acids.

The chain combines TRBV19 with TRBJ2-5; D is perhaps TRBD2 (7 bases). Germline values: CDR1 LNHDA, CDR2 SQIVND (reference sequence). The CDR3 contains 15 residues. Trimming left V 3 bases short and J 5 bases short, with 16 bases between. CDR3 in DNA: TGTGCCAGTAGTATCCCCGGCGGGGGCCGGGAGACCCAGTACTTC. Translated, it gives CASSIPGGGRETQYF.

V gene TRBV2 combines with J gene TRBJ1-2; D remains ambiguous. The CDR3 extends over 11 amino acids. Per the germline V gene, CDR1 is SNHLY and CDR2 is FYNNEI. V lost 8 bases, J lost 0 bases, and 4 bases lay in between. CDR3: CASETNYGYTF. The CDR3 region has the DNA TGTGCCAGCGAGACTAACTATGGCTACACCTTC. Using reference TRBV2 and TRBJ1-2 for the parts outside the CDR3, the full variable domain is EPEVTQTPSHQVTQMGQEVILRCVPISNHLYFYWYRQILGQKVEFLVSFYNNEISEKSEIFDDQFSVERPDGSNFTLKIRSTKLEDSAMYFCASETNYGYTFGSGTRLTVV.

V and J are TRBV6-5 and TRBJ1-5, with D uncertain. The CDR3 length is 14 residues. Germline CDR1 reads MNHEY; CDR2 reads SVGAGI. Trimming took off 6 bases at V and 1 base at J, with 10 bases between the two ends. CDR3 sequence (DNA): TGTGCCAGCAGCACCGGGATCAGCAATCAGCCCCAGCATTTT. Translated: CASSTGISNQPQHF.

Written as DNA, the CDR3 is TGTGCCAGCAGCTTGGACGGCTATGGCTACACCTTC. Translated, it gives CASSLDGYGYTF. This chain links TRBV5-5 with TRBJ1-2; no reliable D call. The V gene's germline CDR1 is SGHKS and CDR2 YYEKEE (reference sequence). CDR3 length: 12 amino acids. V was clipped by 0 bases and J by 4 bases, with 4 bases between them.

This chain connects TRBV7-6 to TRBJ2-1, with TRBD2 as a possible D gene (5 bases). Looked up from germline, CDR1 is SGHVS and CDR2 is FNYEAQ. The CDR3 runs 17 residues. Deletions cut 5 bases from V and 0 bases from J, with 17 bases between. The DNA of the CDR3 is TGTGCCAGCAGCCCCCCACTAGACTGGCGCTCCTACAATGAGCAGTTCTTC. Protein sequence: CASSPPLDWRSYNEQFF.

J is TRBJ2-6 and V is TRBV2; 8 bases are shared with TRBD1. V was pared by 3 bases and J by 2 bases, with 3 bases of the junction left unmatched. The V gene's germline CDR1 is SNHLY and CDR2 FYNNEI. This CDR3 is built from 16 residues. The CDR3 spells CASSETRGPGANVLTF. The CDR3, as DNA: TGTGCCAGCAGTGAGACCAGGGGGCCTGGGGCCAACGTCCTGACTTTC.

This chain links TRBV27 with TRBJ2-7, with D maybe TRBD1 (6 bases). CDR3 length: 15 amino acids. Per germline, CDR1 MNHEY and CDR2 SMNVEV (reference sequence). V was trimmed by 2 bases and J by 0 bases, leaving 11 bases between them. The CDR3 DNA reads as TGTGCCAGCAGTTTAAAGGCAGGGGCCTCCTACGAGCAGTACTTC. Translating it yields CASSLKAGASYEQYF.

The rearrangement links TRBV5-4 to TRBJ1-6; D unresolved. The germline V gene has CDR1 SGHNT and CDR2 YYREEE (reference sequence). CDR3 length: 14 residues. Trimming shortened V by 2 bases and J by 6 bases, and 9 bases separated the two germline ends. CDR3: CASSFTTVNSPLHF. The CDR3 DNA sequence: TGTGCCAGCAGCTTCACCACGGTTAATTCACCCCTCCACTTT.